This TCR beta chain was recorded in a study of cytomegalovirus exposure and HLA in healthy donors (dated 2017 in TCRdb). Study-level background: According to an earlier analysis of 550 to 750 of the donors, 150 million to 200 million T cells yielded 117 million unique TCR beta sequences and 276 Gb of sequence data. Around 330 gigabases of sequencing data and roughly 80 million unique TCR sequences made up an early release that covered fewer than 650 HLA-typed donors. Of the roughly 410 genotyped donors, 81% were placed in the genetic ancestry cluster associated with self-reported Caucasian donors. The aim of the study was to test whether cataloging public T cell receptors could identify signatures of past pathogen exposure. The study used immunosequencing to profile the T cell repertoires of approximately 650 subjects and linked those repertoires to cytomegalovirus serostatus. In addition to the first cohort of 500 to 850 subjects, a separate validation cohort of 130 or so different subjects was used. To predict cytomegalovirus infection status, the study brought together high-throughput TCR immunosequencing, statistical association of individual TCRs with disease status, and machine learning. A later analysis re-analyzed previously published TCR beta repertoires from 666 donors and added high-resolution HLA genotyping to study TCR occurrence patterns. Rather than drawing on any new phenotypic data, the later analysis identified candidate immune exposures from TCR beta sequences and the way those sequences occurred across donors. To decide whether each TCR beta V gene segment behaved as functional or pseudogenic, an earlier analysis of some 570 of the donors relied on high-throughput TCR beta sequencing. Donor age, sex, ethnicity and CMV serostatus were compiled together with the repertoire data. A later genetic analysis used genome-wide SNP genotypes for about 65% of the 666 donors, treating that subset as a discovery cohort. Every repertoire in the discovery cohort had been generated on one and the same sequencing platform. Both class I and class II loci were covered by HLA typing, at four-digit resolution. Typing coverage differed by locus: A, B, C, DRB1 and DQB1 were typed in about 629-630 donors, DQA1 in 500 to 550, DPA1 in 600 to 610, and DPB1 in 400 to 480. A handful of DR-DQ haplotypes were handled as single units for association and clustering because linkage in the cohort was strong. Across around 400 genotyped donors of the cohort, an average of roughly 200,000 unique TCR beta nucleotide sequences per donor were sequenced, and roughly a sixth of those sequences were non-productive.

In the germline V gene (reference sequence), CDR1 corresponds to SEHNR and CDR2 to FQNEAQ. The CDR3 runs 14 amino acids, cysteine and phenylalanine included. Solely the CDR3 DNA is kept, with 42 bases framed from the first base. What the work shows at the level of the full study, not this receptor alone: A group of highly shared sequence variants was considered likely to be a technical artifact of the sequencing pipeline. According to a later analysis, parvovirus B19, influenza, CMV and Epstein-Barr virus appeared linked to several top co-occurrence clusters. A further reported finding was that TCR beta sequences accurately predicted the HLA-A and HLA-B alleles for most subjects in the first cohort. HLA typing was unavailable for some donors at each locus, so association tests used only the typed subset. In an earlier analysis of fewer than 750 of the donors, most TCR beta V segments were observed in productive rearrangements about 90% or about 30% of the time, broadly matching IMGT annotations. Correlated functional status among segregating V segments might be attributable to linkage disequilibrium, but an unknown experimental factor could not be ruled out. Roughly uniform sequencing depth across donors was assumed in presence/absence analyses, although this assumption may not hold. In the study, about 150 TCR beta chains were listed as associated with cytomegalovirus. While some public TCRs were present in many individuals, most TCR sequences turned up only very rarely across donors. A later analysis found that HLA-associated TCR beta chains were more clonally expanded and had lower generation probabilities than equally common non-associated chains. Immune exposure information for the cohort was limited to CMV serostatus. Some IMGT-functional V segments, including TRBV6-2 and TRBV6-3, could not be told apart with the 87-base-pair reads, so those segments were excluded. According to a later genetic analysis, donors in an Asian-associated ancestry cluster had fewer N-insertions in productive TCRs than the approximately 700-donor mean. In a later analysis, the rate of TCR association differed among HLA loci, with DRB1 alleles having the most associated TCRs and HLA-C alleles having the fewest. A later genetic analysis associated a missense DCLRE1C variant with V-gene and J-gene trimming of TCR beta chains, and an independent cohort replicated the association. The classifier was reported to diagnose cytomegalovirus status with high specificity and sensitivity in both the original and validation cohorts. In a later analysis, most CMV-associated TCR beta chains were found to appear HLA-restricted, with HLA associations seemingly driven largely by CMV exposure. When HLA alleles, especially DR and DQ, strongly co-occurred, TCR associations were difficult to assign to individual alleles. It was suggested by the authors that the approach could potentially be generalized to other disease states and immunological phenotypes. The earlier analysis of around 600 of the donors excluded seventeen rarely observed V segments, including chromosome 9 orphons, because counts were too low. A later analysis associated 15,000 to 20,000 TCR beta sequences with specific HLA alleles at a false discovery rate of 0.05. Only TCR beta chains were sequenced in this cohort, and the absence of alpha or paired-chain data limited detectable features. In vitro tests confirmed that three of the cytomegalovirus-associated TCR beta chains recognize cytomegalovirus antigens.

In total, more than 500 healthy bone marrow donors made up the cohort. At the time of sampling, all cohort members were nominally healthy, though unrecorded immune exposures were likely present. The donor tested CMV seronegative, placing the donor among the 350 to 400 seronegative members of the cohort. Each donor provided a peripheral blood sample, and peripheral blood mononuclear cells were used for TCR beta sequencing. Genomic DNA extraction from the blood cell samples was performed with the Qiagen DNeasy Blood Extraction Kit. Receptor libraries were prepared by the immunoSEQ multiplex PCR assay. A mixture of 60 forward primers for TCR Vbeta segments and 13 reverse primers for TCR Jbeta segments was used in the multiplex PCR. The CDR3 region of rearranged TCR beta genes was amplified from genomic DNA by a multiplex PCR assay. Amplified TCR beta libraries were sequenced as 87-base-pair reads on the Illumina HiSeq System. On the study's bioinformatics: Across the 500 to 850 repertoires, a later analysis counted tens of millions of unique TCR beta chains, approximately 10 million of which were shared by at least two donors. Raw reads were error-corrected and collapsed into unique sequences by a nearest-neighbor algorithm in which closely related sequences were merged to remove PCR and sequencing errors. Alignment of CDR3 sequences to IMGT reference sequences was used to assign V, D and J gene segments. For a sequence to be retained, a match of at least six nucleotides to both a V gene segment and a J gene segment was required. Rearrangements were classified as productive when the CDR3 lacked stop codons and remained in frame with V and J, and all other rearrangements were classified as non-productive. Following IMGT convention, CDR3 was defined as the stretch from the second conserved V-encoded cysteine up to the conserved J-encoded phenylalanine. The earlier analysis of about 570 of the donors excluded any sequence lacking an unambiguous match to a single V gene segment. An earlier analysis of around 600 of the donors classified V segments as functional when productive rearrangements were above 56.7% and as segregating when the standard deviation between donors was above 5%. A statistical classification framework was built for diagnosing cytomegalovirus status from the catalog of TCR beta chain sequences. In a later analysis, V and J genes were assigned by comparing TCR nucleotide sequences against IMGT/GENE-DB human TR gene sequences. Using the TCRdist pipeline, a later analysis assigned CDR3 sequences along with most-parsimonious VDJ recombination scenarios. A later analysis defined each TCR beta chain by its CDR3 amino acid sequence plus V-gene family, and excluded reads lacking a unique V-gene family. As a way to deal with suspected cross-contamination and a sequencing artifact, a later analysis dropped 450 to 600 nucleotide sequences that were highly shared and had low generation probability. In a later analysis, a clonal expansion index was calculated for each public chain from normalized within-repertoire ranks of inferred template counts. Generation probabilities in a later analysis came from a VDJ recombination model fitted to out-of-frame rearrangements, and those results were checked against IGoR. A later analysis scored TCR-TCR, TCR-HLA and TCR-CMV co-occurrence with hypergeometric tests, applying a repertoire-size bias correction to TCR pairs. To estimate false discovery rates, a later analysis permuted the HLA or CMV assignments 20 times. In a later analysis, co-occurring TCRs were grouped using DBSCAN, with TCRdist sequence similarity added in when clustering inside HLA-allele-positive subsets. Repertoires with fewer than 30,000 or more than 120,000 public chains, plus five repertoires with anomalous nucleotide sharing, were excluded from co-occurrence clustering. TCRdb limited this immuneACCESS table to in-frame rearrangements with V and J called. A share of clones is missing; checked studies link under half to unresolved V genes, and the rest is unexplained. V, J and clone size are those of that table, while D and trimming were read from the DNA. The sample table holds 140,000 to 150,000 clones, of which around 73% were seen once. The top ten constitute 2.5% to 3.5% of the sample.

Remarks on this clone: Its antigen is still unknown. Within one base of it there is no much larger clone, and no base qualities were kept.

The clonotype was recovered from a female donor in good health and CMV-seronegative. Sequenced: PBMCs. In this chain, TRBV7-9 is recombined with TRBJ2-5, with 8 middle bases fitting TRBD2. The end of the DNA fits TRBJ2-7 better, so the J call may be wrong. The CDR3 in this case is CASVAGGALGEQYF. The nucleotides are TGTGCCAGCGTCGCCGGGGGGGCCCTCGGCGAGCAGTACTTC.